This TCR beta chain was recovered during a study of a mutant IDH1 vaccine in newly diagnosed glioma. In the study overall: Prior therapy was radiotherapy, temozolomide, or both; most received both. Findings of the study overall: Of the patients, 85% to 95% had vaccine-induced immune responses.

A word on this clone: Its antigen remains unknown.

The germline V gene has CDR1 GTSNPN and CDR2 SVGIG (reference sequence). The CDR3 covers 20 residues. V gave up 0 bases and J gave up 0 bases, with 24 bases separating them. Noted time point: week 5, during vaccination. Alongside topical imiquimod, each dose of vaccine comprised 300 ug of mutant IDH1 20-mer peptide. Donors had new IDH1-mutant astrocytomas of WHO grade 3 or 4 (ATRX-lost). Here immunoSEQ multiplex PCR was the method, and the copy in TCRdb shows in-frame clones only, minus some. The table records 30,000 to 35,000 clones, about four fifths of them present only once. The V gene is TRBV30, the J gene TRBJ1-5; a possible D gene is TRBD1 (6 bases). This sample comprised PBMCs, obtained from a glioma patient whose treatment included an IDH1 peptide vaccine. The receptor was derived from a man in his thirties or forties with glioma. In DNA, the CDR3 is TGTGCCTGGAGTGTAGGGTTACGGTCAGGGGATTACAATAGCAATCAGCCCCAGCATTTT. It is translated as CAWSVGLRSGDYNSNQPQHF.